The 30 T cell receptor beta chains reported below all come from one sample, sequenced in a study of blood T cell repertoires in COVID-19. Data came from immunoSEQ multiplex PCR; TCRdb stores just in-frame clones and leaves some out. This table holds under 55,000 clones, about four fifths found once. The sample consisted of peripheral blood. These receptors came from a human donor in a cohort sampled during active COVID-19.

This sequence joins TRBV6-4 and TRBJ2-7; 13 bases are a match to TRBD2. V was clipped by 3 bases and J by 7 bases; unmatched bases: 15. The CDR3 has 18 amino acids. Per the germline V gene, CDR1 is MRHNA and CDR2 is SNTAGT. CDR3 coding DNA: TGTGCCAGCAGTGAGAAACTAGCGGGAGGGCCCGGCCCTCGGGAGCAGTACTTC. Its translation is CASSEKLAGGPGPREQYF.

The chain recombines TRBV11-2 with TRBJ1-5; TRBD1 is a possible D gene (5 bases). The V end lost 0 bases, the J end lost 3 bases, and 15 bases lay between the germline ends. There are 17 residues in the CDR3. From germline, CDR1 is SGHAT and CDR2 FQNNGV. DNA of the CDR3: TGTGCCAGCAGCTTAGATGGGGCGGGGGGAAACAATCAGCCCCAGCATTTT. Protein: CASSLDGAGGNNQPQHF.

The rearrangement uses TRBV6-5 and TRBJ1-6; TRBD1 aligns across 9 bases. The CDR3 has 16 residues. The ends lost 2 bases at V and 10 bases at J; junction bases unmatched: 9. CDR1 and CDR2 from the germline V gene are MNHEY and SVGAGI. Written as DNA, the CDR3 is TGTGCCAGCAGTTACGAAAACAGGGGGCTTGGATCACCCCTCCACTTT. Amino acid sequence: CASSYENRGLGSPLHF.

V gene TRBV19 combines with J gene TRBJ2-7; 8 bases are a match to TRBD2. Losses at the gene ends were 5 bases for V and 2 bases for J; bases not matched to a gene: 8. The CDR3 is 15 residues long. Germline lookup yields CDR1 LNHDA and CDR2 SQIVND (reference sequence). In nucleotides, the CDR3 is TGTGCCAGTAGTTCCCGGACTAGCCGGCCCTACGAGCAGTACTTC. Protein sequence: CASSSRTSRPYEQYF.

The rearrangement uses TRBV5-1 and TRBJ2-5, with 11 bases fitting TRBD2. V was pared by 5 bases and J by 4 bases, with 7 bases of the junction left unmatched. This CDR3 spans 15 amino acids. The germline V gene encodes CDR1 SGHRS and CDR2 YFSETQ. The CDR3 sequence: CASSLRLAGGETQYF. The CDR3 DNA is TGCGCCAGCAGTCTGAGGCTAGCGGGAGGAGAGACCCAGTACTTC.

This rearrangement joins TRBV6-2 or TRBV6-3 to TRBJ2-5; 7 bases map to TRBD1. Germline V lookup: CDR1 MNHEY, CDR2 SVGEGT. J lost 6 bases, V lost 5 bases, and 6 bases had no gene match. CDR3 length: 13 amino acids. CDR3 sequence (DNA): TGTGCCAGCAGTCGTGACAGGGCTCAGACCCAGTACTTC. This encodes CASSRDRAQTQYF.

This rearrangement joins TRBV6-5 to TRBJ1-2; 7 bases are shared with TRBD1. CDR3 size: 13 residues. Germline values: CDR1 MNHEY, CDR2 SVGAGI. After removal of 7 bases from V and 4 bases from J, the junction contained 6 bases not matched to a gene. The CDR3 loop is CASTREGAYGYTF. The CDR3 coding sequence is TGTGCCAGCACCCGGGAGGGGGCCTATGGCTACACCTTC.

The chain links TRBV19 to TRBJ2-3, with TRBD2 matching 14 bases. This CDR3 is built from 15 residues. The V gene end was trimmed by 3 bases and the J gene end by 4 bases; junction bases not matched to a gene: 0. Germline assignment: CDR1 LNHDA and CDR2 SQIVND (reference sequence). The CDR3: CASSMGLAGADTQYF. Here the CDR3 DNA reads TGTGCCAGTAGTATGGGACTAGCGGGAGCAGATACGCAGTATTTT.

This chain joins TRBV30 and TRBJ2-1; 15 bases map to TRBD2. The CDR3 runs 16 residues. With V trimmed by 4 bases and J by 9 bases, 10 bases remained unmatched. Germline V lookup: CDR1 GTSNPN, CDR2 SVGIG (reference sequence). This chain's CDR3 is CAWKPGLAGGGGEQFF. CDR3 nucleotide sequence: TGTGCCTGGAAACCGGGACTAGCGGGAGGCGGTGGTGAGCAGTTCTTC.

The chain links TRBV28 to TRBJ2-2; TRBD2 agrees at 10 bases. Germline CDR1 is MDHEN and CDR2 is SYDVKM. V was clipped by 6 bases and J by 3 bases; unmatched bases: 7. The CDR3 is 16 amino acids. DNA of the CDR3: TGTGCCAGCAGGTTTAGCGGGAGGAGGTACACCGGGGAGCTGTTTTTT. Protein product: CASRFSGRRYTGELFF.

The CDR3 nucleotides are TGTGCCAGCAGCCAAGCCGTCAGCACAGATACGCAGTATTTT. Its protein is CASSQAVSTDTQYF. The genes are TRBV3-1 (or the pseudogene TRBV3-2) and TRBJ2-3; D is unresolved. Germline V gene lookup returns CDR1 LGHDT and CDR2 YNNKEL (reference sequence). The CDR3 has 14 residues. Trimming took 1 base from V and 0 from J, leaving 5 bases between them.

The CDR3 loop is CASGRRDWRFGEQYF. CDR3 bases: TGTGCCAGCGGTCGCCGGGACTGGCGATTTGGCGAGCAGTACTTC. This chain joins TRBV3-1 (or the pseudogene TRBV3-2) and TRBJ2-7, with D possibly being TRBD2 (6 bases). This CDR3 contains 15 residues. Looked up from germline, CDR1 is LGHDT and CDR2 is YNNKEL (reference sequence). The V end lost 8 bases, the J end lost 6 bases, and 23 bases lay between the germline ends.

This clone was seen a handful of times. The V and J genes are TRBV7-8 and TRBJ2-7, with 7 positions matching TRBD2. This CDR3 contains 14 residues. The V gene's germline CDR1 is SGHVS and CDR2 FQNEAQ. V was pared by 5 bases and J by 2 bases, with 6 bases of the junction left unmatched. In DNA, the CDR3 is TGTGCCAGCAGCCCTTCTAGCGGCCCCTACGAGCAGTACTTC. Translating it yields CASSPSSGPYEQYF.

The gene calls are TRBV4-1 and TRBJ1-3; 7 bases are a match to TRBD1. V gave up 1 base and J gave up 2 bases; unmatched junction bases: 2. Germline V lookup: CDR1 MGHRA, CDR2 YSYEKL. The CDR3 covers 15 residues. CDR3 nucleotide sequence: TGCGCCAGCAGCCAAGGGGGGACAGCTGGAAACACCATATATTTT. It codes for CASSQGGTAGNTIYF.

V usage is TRBV5-4 and J usage is TRBJ2-2; TRBD1 agrees at 9 bases. Per the germline V gene, CDR1 is SGHNT and CDR2 is YYREEE (reference sequence). The CDR3 extends over 17 amino acids. Unmatched junction bases numbered 8, after V lost 1 base and J lost 4 bases. The CDR3 is CASSLKTGGVTTGELFF. The CDR3 region has the DNA TGTGCCAGCAGCTTGAAAACAGGGGGCGTTACCACCGGGGAGCTGTTTTTT.

This chain uses TRBV18 with TRBJ2-7; 11 positions agree with TRBD1. Germline values: CDR1 KGHSH, CDR2 LQKENI. This CDR3 comprises 17 residues. The trim removed 1 base at V and 0 bases at J, leaving 5 bases unmatched. This chain's CDR3 is CASSPQLGQGGSYEQYF. In nucleotides, the CDR3 is TGTGCCAGCTCACCACAGTTGGGACAGGGGGGCTCCTACGAGCAGTACTTC.

This clone was recorded once. The chain carries TRBV29-1 and TRBJ2-1; D gene uncertain. The CDR3 spans 11 residues. Germline CDR1 is SQVTM and CDR2 is ANQGSEA. V lost 3 bases and J 10 bases, leaving 10 bases between the germline ends. CDR3 nucleotides: TGCAGCGTTGACGGCCCGGAGGAGCAGTTCTTC. Translating gives CSVDGPEEQFF.

This chain links TRBV3-1 (or the pseudogene TRBV3-2) with TRBJ1-2; D is unresolved. The CDR3 has 15 amino acids. Trimming pared 0 bases from V and 5 bases from J, leaving 13 bases between. CDR1 and CDR2 from the germline V gene are LGHDT and YNNKEL (reference sequence). Here the CDR3 DNA reads TGTGCCAGCAGCCAAGATGGCACAGCCGATTATGGCTACACCTTC. Translated, it gives CASSQDGTADYGYTF.

This clone was counted between two and nine times. The rearrangement joins TRBV28 to TRBJ2-7; D may be TRBD2 (6 bases). The germline gives CDR1 MDHEN, CDR2 SYDVKM. This CDR3 is 13 amino acids long. The ends were cut back, 7 bases at V and 0 bases at J, with 10 bases in the middle. The CDR3 coding sequence is TGTGCCAGCACCCTGGGGGGCTCCTACGAGCAGTACTTC. Translated: CASTLGGSYEQYF.

The chain joins TRBV2 to TRBJ2-7; TRBD2 matches at 10 bases. CDR1 is SNHLY and CDR2 is FYNNEI in the germline V gene. Unmatched junction bases numbered 1, after V lost 2 bases and J lost 0 bases. The CDR3 totals 15 residues. In DNA, the CDR3 is TGTGCCAGCAGTGAACCTAGCGGGAGCTCCTACGAGCAGTACTTC. Residues: CASSEPSGSSYEQYF.

V is TRBV9 and J is TRBJ1-1; D perhaps matches TRBD1 (6 bases). V gave up 5 bases and J gave up 5 bases, with 16 bases separating them. This CDR3 comprises 14 residues. CDR1 is SGDLS, CDR2 YYNGEE, per germline. CDR3 coding DNA: TGTGCCAGCAGTCAGATACAGGGTTTGACTGAAGCTTTCTTT. Protein sequence: CASSQIQGLTEAFF.

The rearrangement joins TRBV4-2 to TRBJ2-1; maybe TRBD1 (5 bases). Germline CDR1 reads LGHNA; CDR2 reads YNFKEQ. This CDR3 has 15 residues. With 1 base removed from V and 0 bases from J, the gap between germline ends came to 7 bases. The CDR3 is CASSQGQSSYNEQFF. The CDR3 DNA follows: TGTGCCAGCAGCCAAGGACAGAGCTCCTACAATGAGCAGTTCTTC.

This clone showed up just once. The gene calls are TRBV7-8 and TRBJ2-1; 8 positions agree with TRBD1. Per germline, CDR1 SGHVS and CDR2 FQNEAQ. The CDR3 is 16 residues long. The ends lost 3 bases at V and 3 bases at J; junction bases unmatched: 7. The CDR3 protein is CASSFLDREDYNEQFF. The CDR3 DNA is TGTGCCAGCAGCTTTCTGGACAGGGAGGACTACAATGAGCAGTTCTTC.

The chain links TRBV2 to TRBJ2-3; 8 nucleotides line up with TRBD1. Germline V gene sequence: CDR1 SNHLY, CDR2 FYNNEI. This CDR3 has 15 residues. The junction had 10 bases not matched to a gene; V was cut back by 6 bases and J by 5 bases. CDR3 nucleotide sequence: TGTGCCAGCAGCCTACAGGGGGGCGATGTAGATACGCAGTATTTT. Its translation: CASSLQGGDVDTQYF.

V is TRBV3-1 (or the pseudogene TRBV3-2) and J is TRBJ2-3; D might be TRBD2 (6 bases). Germline assignment: CDR1 LGHDT and CDR2 YNNKEL (reference sequence). V lost 4 bases and J 1 base, leaving 9 bases between the germline ends. The CDR3 consists of 14 residues. The CDR3 loop reads CASSPGEGTDTQYF. The DNA for the CDR3 is TGTGCCAGCAGCCCCGGGGAGGGCACAGATACGCAGTATTTT.

This rearrangement joins TRBV19 to TRBJ2-3; 7 bases align to TRBD1. The CDR3 runs 15 residues. Germline V gene data show CDR1 as LNHDA and CDR2 as SQIVND (reference sequence). Germline trimming cut 7 bases from V and 5 bases from J; bases unmatched to any gene: 12. DNA for the CDR3: TGTGCCAGTACCCGGGACAGCCAGACGCAAGATACGCAGTATTTT. Translated: CASTRDSQTQDTQYF.

The chain has TRBV24-1 and TRBJ2-5, with 10 bases identical to TRBD1. J gave up 5 bases and V 3 bases, and 5 bases lay outside the gene matches. CDR3 length: 15 residues. Germline-derived CDR1 and CDR2 are KGHDR and SFDVKD. The CDR3 loop reads CATSDGTGVTETQYF. CDR3 in DNA: TGTGCCACCAGTGATGGGACAGGGGTAACGGAGACCCAGTACTTC.

The chain has TRBV11-3 and TRBJ2-5; 12 bases match TRBD2. The junction had 3 bases not matched to a gene; V was cut back by 1 base and J by 6 bases. CDR1 and CDR2 from the germline V gene are SGHNT and YENEEA. The CDR3 totals 15 residues. The CDR3 protein is CASSLGTSGTKTQYF. DNA of the CDR3: TGTGCCAGCAGCTTAGGGACTAGCGGGACCAAGACCCAGTACTTC.

The chain combines TRBV28 with TRBJ1-6; D unclear. CDR3 size: 18 residues. V was trimmed by 3 bases and J by 0 bases, leaving 15 bases between them. In germline, CDR1 is MDHEN, CDR2 SYDVKM. The CDR3 DNA reads TGTGCCAGCAGTTTCCTCGGACTTCCTAGCTCCTATAATTCACCCCTCCACTTT. As protein: CASSFLGLPSSYNSPLHF. The whole variable domain, filled in from reference TRBV28 and TRBJ1-6, reads DVKVTQSSRYLVKRTGEKVFLECVQDMDHENMFWYRQDPGLGLRLIYFSYDVKMKEKGDIPEGYSVSREKKERFSLILESASTNQTSMYLCASSFLGLPSSYNSPLHFGNGTRLTVT.

This clone was counted between two and nine times. Here the CDR3 reads CASSQVHRNTEAFF. Written as DNA, the CDR3 is TGCGCCAGCAGCCAAGTACACAGGAACACTGAAGCTTTCTTT. The chain joins TRBV4-1 to TRBJ1-1; no clear D. In germline, CDR1 is MGHRA, CDR2 YSYEKL. The V end lost 1 base, the J end lost 1 base, and 7 bases lay between the germline ends. This CDR3 is built from 14 residues.